This passage covers 5 T cell receptor beta chains from one sample sequenced in a study of cytomegalovirus exposure and HLA in healthy donors. A multiplex PCR was run with 60 Vbeta primers and 13 Jbeta primers. Clones were sequenced by immunoSEQ multiplex PCR, and TCRdb holds only the in-frame ones, with some missing. The sample contains about 160,000 clones, approximately 76% of which appear only once. The sequencing input was PBMCs. Every receptor here comes from a man aged 55 to 69 in good health and CMV-seronegative.

The V call is TRBV11-2, the J call TRBJ1-4, with 7 bases matching TRBD1. V lost 3 bases to trimming and J lost 3 bases; unmatched junction nucleotides: 7. CDR1 is SGHAT and CDR2 is FQNNGV in the germline V gene. CDR3 length: 16 residues. The CDR3 reads CASSLLTGVPNEKLFF. The CDR3 region has the DNA TGTGCCAGCAGCTTGCTTACAGGGGTCCCTAATGAAAAACTGTTTTTT.

V and J are TRBV18 and TRBJ1-5; TRBD1 agrees at 7 bases. The germline gives CDR1 KGHSH, CDR2 LQKENI. This CDR3 contains 16 residues. The V segment lost 4 bases and the J segment 3 bases; nucleotides outside the gene matches: 9. The CDR3 DNA reads as TGTGCCAGCTCACTCCTTACGACAGGGAACAATCAGCCCCAGCATTTT. It specifies CASSLLTTGNNQPQHF.

This chain links TRBV28 with TRBJ1-4; 8 bases agree with TRBD1. After removal of 6 bases from V and 7 bases from J, the junction contained 7 bases not matched to a gene. The germline CDR1 and CDR2 sequences are MDHEN and SYDVKM. The CDR3 contains 14 residues. CDR3 in DNA: TGTGCCAGCAGCTCCGGGACAGGAACTGAAAAACTGTTTTTT. It yields the protein CASSSGTGTEKLFF. Based on the CDR3 plus reference TRBV28 and TRBJ1-4, the full variable domain is DVKVTQSSRYLVKRTGEKVFLECVQDMDHENMFWYRQDPGLGLRLIYFSYDVKMKEKGDIPEGYSVSREKKERFSLILESASTNQTSMYLCASSSGTGTEKLFFGSGTQLSVL.

CDR3 in amino acids: CASSEAISGALNYGYTF. The CDR3 bases are TGTGCCAGCAGTGAAGCGATTAGTGGTGCCCTTAACTATGGCTACACCTTC. This chain connects TRBV6-1 to TRBJ1-2; D gene unclear. CDR1 and CDR2 from the germline V gene are MNHNS and SASEGT. Trimming took 0 bases from V and 1 from J, leaving 15 bases between them. The CDR3 sequence is 17 residues long.

The chain uses TRBV5-4 and TRBJ1-5; unclear D gene. The V end was cut by 2 bases, the J end by 7 bases, with 7 bases between. This CDR3 is built from 12 residues. Germline values: CDR1 SGHNT, CDR2 YYREEE (reference sequence). The DNA for the CDR3 is TGTGCCAGCAGCTTTTTCGGGCAGCCCCAGCATTTT. This codes for CASSFFGQPQHF.